Listed here are 19 T cell receptor beta chains from one sample, sequenced in a study of blood T cell repertoires in COVID-19. The method was immunoSEQ multiplex PCR; TCRdb's version includes in-frame clones alone and lacks a portion of them. The sample has around 190,000 clones, roughly 85% seen once. The sequenced material came from peripheral blood. The receptors derive from a woman aged 55-70 years with acute or convalescent COVID-19.

V and J are TRBV12-2 and TRBJ1-5; the D segment call TRBD1 is taken from the table without a DNA check. TRBV12-2 is recorded as a pseudogene. This CDR3 spans 20 amino acids. In nucleotides, the CDR3 is TGTGCAAGTCGCTTAGCCCGGGAACGAGGTGGACAGGGGCCCAATCAGCCCCAGCATTTT. This translates into CASRLARERGGQGPNQPQHF.

This clone was detected only once. The chain is built from TRBV5-1 and TRBJ1-4, with D possibly TRBD1 on 5 matching bases. The CDR3 covers 15 residues. V was clipped by 4 bases and J by 3 bases, with 13 bases between them. CDR1 and CDR2 from the germline V gene are SGHRS and YFSETQ. In nucleotides, the CDR3 is TGCGCCAGCAGCGAACCAGGGTCGGCTAATGAAAAACTGTTTTTT. Its translation is CASSEPGSANEKLFF.

This clone was recorded once. The genes are TRBV6-4 and TRBJ1-5, with D unresolved. CDR3 length: 15 residues. The V and J ends lost 3 bases and 0 bases respectively, with 9 bases between them. Germline V gives CDR1 MRHNA, CDR2 SNTAGT. CDR3 in amino acids: CASSERKYSNQPQHF. The CDR3 DNA is TGTGCCAGCAGTGAGCGCAAGTATAGCAATCAGCCCCAGCATTTT.

This sequence joins TRBV7-2 and TRBJ2-5; 10 nucleotides align to TRBD2. The J segment lost 1 base and the V segment lost 6 bases, leaving 8 bases of the junction unmatched. Germline values: CDR1 SGHTA, CDR2 FQGNSA. CDR3 length equals 16 residues. The CDR3 protein is CASRRASGSFQETQYF. The CDR3 nucleotides are TGTGCCAGCAGGCGCGCTAGCGGGAGTTTCCAAGAGACCCAGTACTTC.

The chain couples TRBV18 to TRBJ2-7; D is uncertain. The ends were cut back, 3 bases at V and 9 bases at J, with 12 bases in the middle. The CDR3 sequence is 12 residues long. The germline CDR1 and CDR2 sequences are KGHSH and LQKENI. The chain's CDR3 is CASSPLRGGQYF. CDR3 coding DNA: TGTGCCAGCTCACCGTTGAGAGGCGGGCAGTACTTC. Filled out from reference TRBV18 and TRBJ2-7, the complete variable domain reads NAGVMQNPRHLVRRRGQEARLRCSPMKGHSHVYWYRQLPEEGLKFMVYLQKENIIDESGMPKERFSAEFPKEGPSILRIQQVVRGDSAAYFCASSPLRGGQYFGPGTRLTVT.

The chain joins TRBV3-1 (or the pseudogene TRBV3-2) to TRBJ1-1; 7 bases agree with TRBD1. Germline CDR1 reads LGHDT; CDR2 reads YNNKEL (reference sequence). With V trimmed by 5 bases and J by 3 bases, 6 bases remained unmatched. This CDR3 comprises 14 residues. This CDR3 reads CASSNRGSDTEAFF. The DNA of the CDR3 is TGTGCCAGCAGCAACAGGGGTTCGGACACTGAAGCTTTCTTT.

The chain recombines TRBV4-1 with TRBJ1-1, with a tentative D call TRBD1 (6 bases). Germline values: CDR1 MGHRA, CDR2 YSYEKL. V lost 0 bases and J 5 bases, leaving 10 bases between the germline ends. The CDR3 sequence is 14 residues long. The CDR3 bases are TGCGCCAGCAGCCAAGATCTAAGGGGGACTGAAGCTTTCTTT. Residues: CASSQDLRGTEAFF.

The chain couples TRBV3-1 (or the pseudogene TRBV3-2) to TRBJ1-3, with no clear D. Trimming pared 1 base from V and 0 bases from J, leaving 7 bases between. CDR3 length: 15 amino acids. Germline lookup yields CDR1 LGHDT and CDR2 YNNKEL (reference sequence). CDR3 nucleotide sequence: TGTGCCAGCAGCCAAGTCGTCCTCTCTGGAAACACCATATATTTT. This encodes CASSQVVLSGNTIYF.

This clone appeared once. This rearrangement joins TRBV9 to TRBJ2-7; no definite D call. Trimming stripped 0 bases from V and 6 bases from J, with 22 bases between. The CDR3 loop spans 17 amino acids. Germline V gives CDR1 SGDLS, CDR2 YYNGEE. The CDR3 DNA reads as TGTGCCAGCAGCGTAGTAGCCCAGACGAGTTTTCCTGGCGAGCAGTACTTC. It specifies CASSVVAQTSFPGEQYF.

V usage is TRBV19 and J usage is TRBJ2-2, with 10 positions matching TRBD2. There are 15 residues in the CDR3. V lost 1 base, J lost 4 bases, and 0 bases stayed unmatched. Germline CDR1 LNHDA, CDR2 SQIVND (reference sequence). The CDR3 DNA reads as TGTGCCAGTAGTATAGGGACTAGCGGCACCGGGGAGCTGTTTTTT. Protein: CASSIGTSGTGELFF.

The chain links TRBV9 to TRBJ1-5; D possibly corresponds to TRBD1 (6 bases). The CDR3 consists of 14 residues. The V and J ends lost 0 bases and 8 bases respectively, with 12 bases between them. In germline, CDR1 is SGDLS, CDR2 YYNGEE. The CDR3, as DNA: TGTGCCAGCAGCGTAGAGGGGGGGCGGGAGCCCCAGCATTTT. Translated: CASSVEGGREPQHF.

The J gene is TRBJ1-2, the V gene TRBV9; the D is unclear. There are 13 residues in the CDR3. V was trimmed by 0 bases and J by 4 bases, leaving 7 bases between them. Germline assignment: CDR1 SGDLS and CDR2 YYNGEE. CDR3: CASSVEPTYGYTF. DNA of the CDR3: TGTGCCAGCAGCGTAGAACCTACCTATGGCTACACCTTC. Using reference TRBV9 and TRBJ1-2 for the parts outside the CDR3, the full variable domain is DSGVTQTPKHLITATGQRVTLRCSPRSGDLSVYWYQQSLDQGLQFLIQYYNGEERAKGNILERFSAQQFPDLHSELNLSSLELGDSALYFCASSVEPTYGYTFGSGTRLTVV.

The gene calls are TRBV5-1 and TRBJ2-5, with TRBD1 as a possible D gene (6 bases). Germline lookup yields CDR1 SGHRS and CDR2 YFSETQ. Between the trimmed V and J ends, which lost 4 bases and 4 bases, there was a span of 11 bases. The CDR3 has 13 residues. CDR3 sequence (DNA): TGCGCCAGCAGCGAGGGACACCCAGAGACCCAGTACTTC. Its protein product is CASSEGHPETQYF.

This chain connects TRBV24-1 to TRBJ2-1; 8 bases map to TRBD2. J lost 2 bases, V lost 3 bases, and 2 bases had no gene match. The CDR3 runs 15 residues. CDR1 is KGHDR and CDR2 is SFDVKD in the germline V gene. CDR3: CATSDHGRAYNEQFF. The CDR3 DNA is TGTGCCACCAGTGATCACGGGAGGGCCTACAATGAGCAGTTCTTC.

J is TRBJ2-5 and V is TRBV6-5, with D perhaps TRBD2 (6 bases). CDR1 and CDR2 from the germline V gene are MNHEY and SVGAGI. This CDR3 comprises 15 residues. V was cut by 3 bases and J by 2 bases, with 13 bases left in between. This chain's CDR3 is CASSYAGSGQETQYF. The CDR3 region has the DNA TGTGCCAGCAGTTATGCTGGTAGCGGACAAGAGACCCAGTACTTC.

This chain connects TRBV6-5 to TRBJ2-5; 7 bases are shared with TRBD1. V was pared by 8 bases and J by 0 bases, with 3 bases of the junction left unmatched. This CDR3 has 13 residues. Germline V gives CDR1 MNHEY, CDR2 SVGAGI. The CDR3 bases are TGTGCCAGCGGTACAGGGGACCAAGAGACCCAGTACTTC. Amino acids: CASGTGDQETQYF.

V gene TRBV9 combines with J gene TRBJ1-1; TRBD1 might be the D (6 bases). CDR1 and CDR2 (germline): SGDLS, YYNGEE. V lost 4 bases, J lost 0 bases, and 10 bases lay in between. CDR3 length: 14 amino acids. CDR3 loop: CASSPRGLNTEAFF. In DNA form, the CDR3 reads TGTGCCAGCAGCCCCAGGGGCCTGAACACTGAAGCTTTCTTT.

The V call is TRBV7-8, the J call TRBJ2-1, with TRBD2 identical over 7 bases. The CDR3 extends over 14 amino acids. Germline loops: CDR1 SGHVS, CDR2 FQNEAQ. V lost 8 bases to trimming and J lost 3 bases; unmatched junction nucleotides: 7. The CDR3 bases are TGTGCCAGCTCTTATTCGGGGGGCTACAATGAGCAGTTCTTC. Translated: CASSYSGGYNEQFF.

About this clone: The germline gene is not matched at one end of the junction; a read error may be the cause. This sequence joins TRBV28 and TRBJ2-7; 9 bases agree with TRBD1. Germline lookup yields CDR1 MDHEN and CDR2 SYDVKM. The CDR3 length is 12 residues. The CDR3 nucleotides read TGTGCCAGCAGTTCTAGAACCGGGACAGGGATCTTC. Translated, it gives CASSSRTGTGIF.